The rows below give T cell receptor beta chains drawn from one sample of a study of CD8 T cells in ankylosing spondylitis. TCRdb independently ran MiXCR on the 5' RACE reads; one entry per CDR3 protein. The data show more than 150,000 distinct CDR3 sequences, more than 9% seen once. Source material: blood, either unsorted or a sorted T cell fraction (not recorded which). These receptors all come from a male donor with ankylosing spondylitis or in good health (not recorded which). The CDR3 runs from the conserved cysteine through the conserved F or W. The order of the fields is D gene, V gene, J gene, clone size, CDR3 protein, CDR3 DNA. A D gene is named only where the DNA matches it firmly. Rows may omit the clone size; those that give it use once, few, many or a size class.

TRBD1	TRBV11-1	TRBJ2-5	.	CASSLDGTGYRAGETQYF	TGTGCCAGCAGCTTAGATGGGACAGGATATCGGGCAGGAGAGACCCAGTACTTC
.	TRBV9	TRBJ1-2	.	CASSPGEGRNYGYTF	TGTGCCAGCAGCCCAGGCGAGGGGCGCAACTATGGCTACACCTTC
.	TRBV7-8	TRBJ2-3	.	CASSLGQAQRADTQYF	TGTGCCAGCAGCTTAGGGCAGGCACAACGGGCAGATACGCAGTATTTT
TRBD2	TRBV4-3	TRBJ2-2	many	CASSPARTSGDTGELFF	TGCGCCAGCAGCCCCGCCCGGACTAGCGGCGATACCGGGGAGCTGTTTTTT
.	TRBV4-3	TRBJ1-4	many	CASSQEPPGVLNEKLFF	TGCGCCAGCAGCCAAGAACCGCCCGGGGTATTGAATGAAAAACTGTTTTTT
TRBD1	TRBV27	TRBJ2-5	.	CASSLGQGSLETQYF	TGTGCCAGCTCTTTAGGACAGGGCTCACTGGAGACCCAGTACTTC
.	TRBV10-3	TRBJ1-2	few	CAISEDRRYGYTF	TGTGCCATCAGTGAAGACCGACGCTATGGCTACACCTTC
.	TRBV5-1	TRBJ2-7	.	CASSLGESFYEQYF	TGCGCCAGCAGCTTGGGGGAATCTTTCTACGAGCAGTACTTC
.	TRBV29-1	TRBJ2-1	.	CSVSALSSYNEQFF	TGCAGCGTGTCTGCGTTAAGCTCCTACAATGAGCAGTTCTTC
.	TRBV20-1	TRBJ1-3	many	CSARDTRGAGNTIYF	TGCAGTGCTAGAGATACGAGGGGGGCTGGAAACACCATATATTTT
.	TRBV12-3/TRBV12-4	TRBJ2-3	many	CATLGERSTTDTQYF	TGTGCCACCCTCGGAGAGCGGTCTACCACAGATACGCAGTATTTT
TRBD2	TRBV6-2/TRBV6-3	TRBJ2-3	many	CASSKASRTSNTQYF	TGTGCCAGCAGTAAGGCGTCCAGGACTAGCAATACGCAGTATTTT
.	TRBV7-2	TRBJ2-1	many	CASSSTRGAYNEQFF	TGTGCCAGCAGCTCGACACGGGGGGCTTACAATGAGCAGTTCTTC
.	TRBV5-1	TRBJ2-6	few	CASSLGSGTGANVLTF	TGCGCCAGCAGCTTGGGCTCGGGTACTGGGGCCAACGTCCTGACTTTC
TRBD2	TRBV7-2	TRBJ2-1	few	CASSLPSGVNGEQFF	TGTGCCAGCAGCTTACCAAGCGGGGTTAACGGTGAGCAGTTCTTC
TRBD2	TRBV10-3	TRBJ2-1	many	CAIRNSGEQFF	TGTGCCATCAGAAATAGCGGGGAGCAGTTCTTC
.	TRBV12-3/TRBV12-4	TRBJ1-5	many	CASSLHRNSNQPQHF	TGTGCCAGCAGTTTGCACCGTAATAGCAATCAGCCCCAGCATTTT
TRBD2	TRBV24-1	TRBJ2-1	many	CATSKSAGAGEQFF	TGTGCCACCAGTAAATCAGCGGGAGCTGGGGAGCAGTTCTTC
TRBD1	TRBV27	TRBJ2-5	many	CASRKDRASRVTQYF	TGTGCCAGCAGAAAAGACAGGGCGTCCCGGGTGACCCAGTACTTC
TRBD2	TRBV27	TRBJ2-3	many	CASSITRTSGITDTQYF	TGTGCCAGCAGTATCACACGGACTAGCGGGATTACAGATACGCAGTATTTT
TRBD2	TRBV20-1	TRBJ2-1	many	CSLAVGDNEQFF	TGCAGCCTAGCGGTAGGGGACAATGAGCAGTTCTTC
TRBD1	TRBV12-3/TRBV12-4	TRBJ1-1	many	CASSPPGTALNTEAFF	TGTGCCAGCAGTCCACCGGGGACAGCTTTGAACACTGAAGCTTTCTTT
.	TRBV5-1	TRBJ1-1	many	CASSYRESDTEAFF	TGCGCCAGCAGCTACCGGGAGTCGGACACTGAAGCTTTCTTT
.	TRBV7-8	TRBJ2-1	many	CASSPSTGTNEQFF	TGTGCCAGCAGCCCCTCCACAGGGACCAATGAGCAGTTCTTC
TRBD2	TRBV11-2	TRBJ2-7	.	CASSLEGSGRAEAYEQYF	TGTGCCAGCAGCTTAGAGGGTAGCGGGAGGGCCGAGGCCTACGAGCAGTACTTC
TRBD1	TRBV6-5	TRBJ2-7	many	CASSYSRTGTSYEQYF	TGTGCCAGCAGTTACTCGAGGACAGGGACCTCCTACGAGCAGTACTTC
TRBD2	TRBV20-1	TRBJ2-3	.	CSASILAGVSFTDTQYF	TGCAGTGCTAGTATCCTAGCGGGAGTTTCCTTTACAGATACGCAGTATTTT
.	TRBV20-1	TRBJ2-3	many	CSASSGSDSTDTQYF	TGCAGTGCTAGTTCAGGTAGCGATAGCACAGATACGCAGTATTTT
.	TRBV5-5	TRBJ1-5	.	CASSFESRDSNQPQHF	TGTGCCAGCAGCTTCGAGAGTAGGGATAGCAATCAGCCCCAGCATTTT
.	TRBV20-1	TRBJ1-4	many	CSARGTVPTNEKLFF	TGCAGTGCTAGAGGGACGGTACCAACTAATGAAAAACTGTTTTTT
.	TRBV5-1	TRBJ2-3	few	CASSLNLRQDTQYF	TGCGCCAGCAGCTTGAACCTTCGGCAAGATACGCAGTATTTT
TRBD1	TRBV5-4	TRBJ2-3	.	CASSLVGTAPSSTDTQYF	TGTGCCAGCAGCCTTGTAGGGACAGCCCCCTCTAGCACAGATACGCAGTATTTT
.	TRBV10-1	TRBJ2-3	once	CASSEGGSDTQYF	TGCGCCAGCAGTGAGGGAGGGTCCGATACGCAGTATTTT
TRBD1	TRBV28	TRBJ1-1	many	CASSFRGLSVSGTEAFF	TGTGCCAGCAGTTTCAGGGGGCTTTCGGTCTCGGGCACTGAAGCTTTCTTT
.	TRBV12-3/TRBV12-4	TRBJ2-5	.	CASSFLAWETQYF	TGTGCCAGCAGTTTTCTAGCGTGGGAGACCCAGTACTTC
TRBD2	TRBV5-5	TRBJ2-4	few	CASSLSLAGAKNIQYF	TGTGCCAGCAGCTTAAGCCTAGCGGGAGCCAAAAACATTCAGTACTTC
.	TRBV28	TRBJ2-1	many	CASSGNEQFF	TGTGCCAGCAGTGGCAATGAGCAGTTCTTC
TRBD2	TRBV12-3/TRBV12-4	TRBJ2-3	few	CASSRGTSGGPMDTQYF	TGTGCCAGCAGTCGGGGGACTAGCGGGGGTCCGATGGATACGCAGTATTTT
.	TRBV6-5	TRBJ1-6	many	CASSYGGAESPLHF	TGTGCCAGCAGTTACGGGGGCGCAGAATCACCCCTCCACTTT